Shown below are 23 T cell receptor beta chains from a single sample sequenced in a study of identical twins. TCRdb used MiXCR to reprocess the 5' RACE reads, holding one entry per CDR3 protein. The table lists nearly 250,000 distinct CDR3 sequences, about 7% of them singletons. These data were likewise used in another study, on yellow fever vaccine responses in identical twins.

Sequencing input: memory (CD45RO+) T cells sorted from blood. The origin of the receptors is a woman aged 18-29 years in good health.

Ten or more counts support this clonotype. The chain uses TRBV24-1 and TRBJ2-1; D not resolved. The ends were cut back, 11 bases at V and 7 bases at J, with 11 bases in the middle. This CDR3 spans 11 amino acids. Per germline, CDR1 KGHDR and CDR2 SFDVKD. CDR3 loop: CAIGRANEQFF. The CDR3 DNA is TGTGCCATAGGAAGGGCAAATGAGCAGTTCTTC.

The chain carries TRBV18 and TRBJ2-7, with 8 bases aligning to TRBD1. Germline CDR1 is KGHSH and CDR2 is LQKENI. This CDR3 has 14 amino acids. Germline trimming cut 4 bases from V and 6 bases from J; bases unmatched to any gene: 8. The CDR3 nucleotides are TGTGCCAGCTCACATATGGACAGGGACGGCGAGCAGTACTTC. Amino acids: CASSHMDRDGEQYF. The full variable domain, with the rest looked up from reference TRBV18 and TRBJ2-7, is NAGVMQNPRHLVRRRGQEARLRCSPMKGHSHVYWYRQLPEEGLKFMVYLQKENIIDESGMPKERFSAEFPKEGPSILRIQQVVRGDSAAYFCASSHMDRDGEQYFGPGTRLTVT.

The chain has TRBV7-3 and TRBJ2-1; D unresolved. The V end was cut by 3 bases, the J end by 5 bases, with 17 bases between. The CDR3 length is 16 residues. Germline-derived CDR1 and CDR2 are SGHTA and FQGTGA. The CDR3 is CASSFNPWQPNNEQFF. Written as DNA, the CDR3 is TGTGCCAGCAGCTTTAATCCTTGGCAGCCCAACAATGAGCAGTTCTTC.

This chain uses TRBV12-3 or TRBV12-4 with TRBJ2-1; TRBD1 might be the D (5 bases). Trimming stripped 4 bases from V and 2 bases from J, with 18 bases between. This CDR3 is 17 amino acids long. In DNA, the CDR3 is TGTGCCAGCAGTTGTCCTCAATGGACACTTCCCTACAATGAGCAGTTCTTC. It is translated as CASSCPQWTLPYNEQFF.

This clonotype was picked up many times. V gene TRBV18 combines with J gene TRBJ2-1; TRBD2 agrees at 10 bases. The germline gives CDR1 KGHSH, CDR2 LQKENI. This CDR3 spans 20 amino acids. V was clipped by 0 bases and J by 1 base; unmatched bases: 12. CDR3: CASSPPSRTSGSGSYNEQFF. The CDR3 DNA reads as TGTGCCAGCTCACCACCTTCTAGGACTAGCGGTTCCGGGTCCTACAATGAGCAGTTCTTC.

The V call is TRBV5-1, the J call TRBJ1-1, with 8 bases identical to TRBD1. V lost 5 bases, J lost 1 base, and 4 bases stayed unmatched. Germline CDR1 is SGHRS and CDR2 is YFSETQ. The CDR3 length is 14 residues. The CDR3 is CASSSGQANTEAFF. CDR3 nucleotides: TGCGCCAGCAGTTCGGGACAGGCGAACACTGAAGCTTTCTTT.

CDR3 amino acids: CASSIGAGGRASNEQFF. The CDR3 DNA follows: TGTGCCAGTAGTATTGGGGCTGGCGGGAGGGCCTCAAATGAGCAGTTCTTC. The chain uses TRBV19 and TRBJ2-1, with 9 bases identical to TRBD2. Looked up from germline, CDR1 is LNHDA and CDR2 is SQIVND (reference sequence). After removal of 3 bases from V and 7 bases from J, the junction contained 13 bases not matched to a gene. The CDR3 is 17 amino acids.

This clonotype was detected many times. This chain connects TRBV7-8 to TRBJ1-4; no clear D gene. Germline V gene lookup returns CDR1 SGHVS and CDR2 FQNEAQ. Trimming shortened V by 7 bases and J by 4 bases, and 16 bases separated the two germline ends. This CDR3 is built from 15 residues. CDR3 sequence (DNA): TGTGCCAGCAAACGTGGAGGGCTGGTTAATGAAAAACTGTTTTTT. Translation: CASKRGGLVNEKLFF.

The rearrangement joins TRBV2 to TRBJ2-5; D remains unclear. This CDR3 comprises 14 residues. Trimming removed 10 bases from V and 3 bases from J, with 18 bases in between. Germline values: CDR1 SNHLY, CDR2 FYNNEI. The CDR3 here is CATSRLGPKETQYF. The CDR3 nucleotides are TGTGCCACCAGCCGGCTGGGTCCCAAAGAGACCCAGTACTTC. The full variable domain, its missing parts supplied by reference TRBV2 and TRBJ2-5, is EPEVTQTPSHQVTQMGQEVILRCVPISNHLYFYWYRQILGQKVEFLVSFYNNEISEKSEIFDDQFSVERPDGSNFTLKIRSTKLEDSAMYFCATSRLGPKETQYFGPGTRLLVL.

The J gene is TRBJ1-5, the V gene TRBV6-1; no reliable D call. CDR3 length: 15 residues. CDR1 is MNHNS and CDR2 is SASEGT in the germline V gene. V was cut by 5 bases and J by 0 bases, with 11 bases left in between. In DNA, the CDR3 is TGTGCCAGCAGTCGGATCCATGATAGCAATCAGCCCCAGCATTTT. Protein product: CASSRIHDSNQPQHF.

This clonotype turned up a few times. The gene calls are TRBV28 and TRBJ2-4; D gene ambiguous. The CDR3 consists of 18 residues. Trimming cost V 5 bases and J 0 bases, with 20 bases left between them. Germline V lookup: CDR1 MDHEN, CDR2 SYDVKM. The CDR3 loop reads CASSPPLVGRLAKNIQYF. CDR3 sequence (DNA): TGTGCCAGCAGTCCGCCTTTAGTTGGACGGCTAGCCAAAAACATTCAGTACTTC. The full variable domain, its missing parts supplied by reference TRBV28 and TRBJ2-4, is DVKVTQSSRYLVKRTGEKVFLECVQDMDHENMFWYRQDPGLGLRLIYFSYDVKMKEKGDIPEGYSVSREKKERFSLILESASTNQTSMYLCASSPPLVGRLAKNIQYFGAGTRLSVL.

This clonotype has more than one count but fewer than ten. The genes are TRBV7-7 and TRBJ2-7; unclear D gene. The CDR3 length is 13 residues. The germline V and J ends were trimmed by 5 bases and 1 base, with 9 bases remaining between them. CDR1 is SSHAT and CDR2 is FNYEAQ in the germline V gene (reference sequence). CDR3 loop: CASSVLGSYEQYF. The CDR3 bases are TGTGCCAGCAGCGTTTTAGGTTCCTACGAGCAGTACTTC.

This chain links TRBV29-1 with TRBJ1-2, with TRBD1 as a possible D gene (6 bases). Trimming left V 4 bases short and J 7 bases short, with 13 bases between. Germline V gene data show CDR1 as SQVTM and CDR2 as ANQGSEA. The CDR3 extends over 12 amino acids. DNA of the CDR3: TGCAGCGTTGGAACAGGGACCGTTGGCTACACCTTC. This gives the protein CSVGTGTVGYTF.

The gene calls are TRBV6-1 and TRBJ2-3; weak D call: TRBD1 (5 bases). Trimming took off 6 bases at V and 2 bases at J, with 12 bases between the two ends. This CDR3 comprises 14 residues. From germline, CDR1 is MNHNS and CDR2 SASEGT. The CDR3 nucleotides are TGTGCCAGCAGAGAATTAGGGGACACAGATACGCAGTATTTT. Translated: CASRELGDTDTQYF.

This clonotype was recorded many times. V usage is TRBV12-3 or TRBV12-4 and J usage is TRBJ2-1, with TRBD2 identical over 14 bases. CDR3 length equals 16 residues. V lost 5 bases and J lost 8; bases outside the gene matches: 8. CDR3 nucleotides: TGTGCCAGCAGTAGCCACGGGACTAGCGGGAGCTATGAGCAGTTCTTC. It encodes CASSSHGTSGSYEQFF.

The V and J genes are TRBV7-9 and TRBJ2-7, with 8 bases lining up with TRBD1. V shed 6 bases and J 3 bases; nucleotides not matched to a gene: 10. Germline CDR1 is SEHNR and CDR2 is FQNEAQ (reference sequence). CDR3 length: 15 amino acids. Here the CDR3 DNA reads TGTGCCAGCAGTCAGGGGGCAAGATCTGGCTACGAGCAGTACTTC. It is translated as CASSQGARSGYEQYF.

The table lists this clonotype with many counts. The chain combines TRBV12-3 or TRBV12-4 with TRBJ2-1; D might be TRBD2 (5 bases). This CDR3 comprises 15 residues. V was trimmed by 1 base and J by 1 base, leaving 8 bases between them. In nucleotides, the CDR3 is TGTGCCAGCAGTTTAGATGGCGGGTCCTACAATGAGCAGTTCTTC. Protein product: CASSLDGGSYNEQFF.

This clonotype was counted only a few times. The rearrangement uses TRBV20-1 and TRBJ2-7, with TRBD2 matching over 7 bases. The ends lost 5 bases at V and 4 bases at J; junction bases unmatched: 14. The CDR3 length is 15 residues. Germline loops: CDR1 DFQATT, CDR2 SNEGSKA (reference sequence). CDR3 amino acids: CSASSGRGSGYEQYF. The DNA of the CDR3 is TGCAGTGCTTCCTCGGGTCGCGGGAGTGGGTACGAGCAGTACTTC.

The gene calls are TRBV7-8 and TRBJ1-5, with TRBD1 matching over 8 bases. V lost 3 bases to trimming and J lost 3 bases; unmatched junction nucleotides: 4. Germline-derived CDR1 and CDR2 are SGHVS and FQNEAQ. This CDR3 has 15 residues. The CDR3 loop is CASSFGQGFNQPQHF. The CDR3 DNA reads as TGTGCCAGCAGCTTCGGACAGGGCTTCAATCAGCCCCAGCATTTT.

This clonotype was found many times. This rearrangement joins TRBV10-3 to TRBJ1-1; no clear D gene. Germline lookup yields CDR1 ENHRY and CDR2 SYGVKD. There are 15 residues in the CDR3. The germline V and J ends were trimmed by 7 bases and 1 base, with 16 bases remaining between them. The CDR3 spells CAITPQLGTNTEAFF. The CDR3 DNA reads TGTGCCATCACGCCCCAACTTGGAACGAACACTGAAGCTTTCTTT.

This clonotype was recorded a few times. In DNA, the CDR3 is TGTGCCAGCCAGGGACAGGGGAACACTGAAGCTTTCTTT. Protein product: CASQGQGNTEAFF. The chain joins TRBV7-3 to TRBJ1-1; TRBD1 matches at 9 bases. The CDR3 has 13 residues. V lost 8 bases to trimming and J lost 1 base; unmatched junction nucleotides: 2. The V gene's germline CDR1 is SGHTA and CDR2 FQGTGA. Based on the CDR3 plus reference TRBV7-3 and TRBJ1-1, the full variable domain is GAGVSQTPSNKVTEKGKYVELRCDPISGHTALYWYRQSLGQGPEFLIYFQGTGAADDSGLPNDRFFAVRPEGSVSTLKIQRTERGDSAVYLCASQGQGNTEAFFGQGTRLTVV.

The chain carries TRBV11-2 and TRBJ2-5, with D possibly matching TRBD1 (6 bases). Germline lookup yields CDR1 SGHAT and CDR2 FQNNGV. Trimming removed 4 bases at V and 5 bases at J, with 14 bases between. The length of the CDR3 is 14 residues. The CDR3 DNA sequence: TGTGCCAGCAGCTGGGGACATTCAAGGGAGACCCAGTACTTC. This codes for CASSWGHSRETQYF.

This clonotype appeared many times. V and J are TRBV12-3 or TRBV12-4 and TRBJ1-1, with TRBD1 identical over 8 bases. The ends lost 7 bases at V and 1 base at J; junction bases unmatched: 5. The CDR3 spans 14 residues. The CDR3 protein is CASIDRGWNTEAFF. The CDR3 region has the DNA TGTGCCAGCATCGACAGGGGCTGGAACACTGAAGCTTTCTTT.